A selection of T cell receptor beta chains follows, all from one sample in a study of T-cell memory formation after mild COVID-19. TCRdb redid the calling of the 5' RACE reads with MiXCR, one entry per CDR3 protein. The sample consists of approximately 500,000 distinct CDR3 sequences, around 27% of them appearing once. Sequenced sample: PBMCs or a T cell subset sorted from them (not recorded which). Source of these receptors: an adult woman who had mild COVID-19 (a few samples of this study predate the infection). Cell type and time point are not known. CDR3s include the opening cysteine and the closing phenylalanine or tryptophan. Fields, in order: V gene, J gene, clone size, CDR3 length, D gene, CDR3 protein, CDR3 DNA. D genes are given only for firm matches. Only some rows state a clone size, as once, few, many or a class for expanded clones.

TRBV24-1	TRBJ2-5	NA	14	NA	CATSDSGTRETQYF	TGTGCCACCAGTGACTCCGGGACCAGAGAGACCCAGTACTTC
TRBV20-1	TRBJ1-1	NA	13	NA	CSARAGVNTEAFF	TGCAGTGCTAGGGCAGGGGTGAACACTGAAGCTTTCTTT
TRBV5-1	TRBJ2-3	few	16	TRBD2	CASSNGLAGGTDTQYF	TGCGCCAGCAGCAATGGACTAGCGGGGGGCACAGATACGCAGTATTTT
TRBV7-6	TRBJ2-6	once	19	NA	CASSPDAAVTSAGANVLTF	TGTGCCAGCAGCCCAGACGCGGCAGTCACCTCGGCCGGGGCCAACGTCCTGACTTTC
TRBV4-2	TRBJ1-6	NA	17	NA	CASSHPLQGSYNSPLHF	TGTGCCAGCAGCCACCCTCTACAGGGCTCCTATAATTCACCCCTCCACTTT
TRBV6-5	TRBJ2-2	few	15	NA	CASSDVDGGGKELFF	TGTGCCAGCAGTGACGTGGACGGCGGCGGGAAGGAGCTGTTTTTT
TRBV15	TRBJ1-3	few	16	NA	CATSRGRGEAGNTIYF	TGTGCCACCAGCAGAGGCCGGGGGGAGGCTGGAAACACCATATATTTT
TRBV6-4	TRBJ2-1	few	16	NA	CASSDELGGLSNEQFF	TGTGCCAGCAGTGATGAATTGGGGGGATTATCCAATGAGCAGTTCTTC
TRBV6-5	TRBJ2-5	NA	15	NA	CASSYSTPAQETQYF	TGTGCCAGCAGTTACTCGACCCCGGCACAAGAGACCCAGTACTTC
TRBV7-8	TRBJ2-2	NA	15	NA	CASSPLVEGTGELFF	TGTGCCAGCAGCCCGCTAGTTGAAGGGACCGGGGAGCTGTTTTTT
TRBV29-1	TRBJ2-5	NA	14	NA	CSGRGFGWQETQYF	TGCAGCGGACGAGGCTTCGGGTGGCAAGAGACCCAGTACTTC
TRBV29-1	TRBJ2-1	NA	13	NA	CSVEGAGSNEQFF	TGCAGCGTTGAGGGGGCAGGGTCCAATGAGCAGTTCTTC
TRBV3-1	TRBJ2-5	few	14	NA	CASSPQGGRETQYF	TGTGCCAGCAGCCCCCAGGGGGGTAGGGAGACCCAGTACTTC